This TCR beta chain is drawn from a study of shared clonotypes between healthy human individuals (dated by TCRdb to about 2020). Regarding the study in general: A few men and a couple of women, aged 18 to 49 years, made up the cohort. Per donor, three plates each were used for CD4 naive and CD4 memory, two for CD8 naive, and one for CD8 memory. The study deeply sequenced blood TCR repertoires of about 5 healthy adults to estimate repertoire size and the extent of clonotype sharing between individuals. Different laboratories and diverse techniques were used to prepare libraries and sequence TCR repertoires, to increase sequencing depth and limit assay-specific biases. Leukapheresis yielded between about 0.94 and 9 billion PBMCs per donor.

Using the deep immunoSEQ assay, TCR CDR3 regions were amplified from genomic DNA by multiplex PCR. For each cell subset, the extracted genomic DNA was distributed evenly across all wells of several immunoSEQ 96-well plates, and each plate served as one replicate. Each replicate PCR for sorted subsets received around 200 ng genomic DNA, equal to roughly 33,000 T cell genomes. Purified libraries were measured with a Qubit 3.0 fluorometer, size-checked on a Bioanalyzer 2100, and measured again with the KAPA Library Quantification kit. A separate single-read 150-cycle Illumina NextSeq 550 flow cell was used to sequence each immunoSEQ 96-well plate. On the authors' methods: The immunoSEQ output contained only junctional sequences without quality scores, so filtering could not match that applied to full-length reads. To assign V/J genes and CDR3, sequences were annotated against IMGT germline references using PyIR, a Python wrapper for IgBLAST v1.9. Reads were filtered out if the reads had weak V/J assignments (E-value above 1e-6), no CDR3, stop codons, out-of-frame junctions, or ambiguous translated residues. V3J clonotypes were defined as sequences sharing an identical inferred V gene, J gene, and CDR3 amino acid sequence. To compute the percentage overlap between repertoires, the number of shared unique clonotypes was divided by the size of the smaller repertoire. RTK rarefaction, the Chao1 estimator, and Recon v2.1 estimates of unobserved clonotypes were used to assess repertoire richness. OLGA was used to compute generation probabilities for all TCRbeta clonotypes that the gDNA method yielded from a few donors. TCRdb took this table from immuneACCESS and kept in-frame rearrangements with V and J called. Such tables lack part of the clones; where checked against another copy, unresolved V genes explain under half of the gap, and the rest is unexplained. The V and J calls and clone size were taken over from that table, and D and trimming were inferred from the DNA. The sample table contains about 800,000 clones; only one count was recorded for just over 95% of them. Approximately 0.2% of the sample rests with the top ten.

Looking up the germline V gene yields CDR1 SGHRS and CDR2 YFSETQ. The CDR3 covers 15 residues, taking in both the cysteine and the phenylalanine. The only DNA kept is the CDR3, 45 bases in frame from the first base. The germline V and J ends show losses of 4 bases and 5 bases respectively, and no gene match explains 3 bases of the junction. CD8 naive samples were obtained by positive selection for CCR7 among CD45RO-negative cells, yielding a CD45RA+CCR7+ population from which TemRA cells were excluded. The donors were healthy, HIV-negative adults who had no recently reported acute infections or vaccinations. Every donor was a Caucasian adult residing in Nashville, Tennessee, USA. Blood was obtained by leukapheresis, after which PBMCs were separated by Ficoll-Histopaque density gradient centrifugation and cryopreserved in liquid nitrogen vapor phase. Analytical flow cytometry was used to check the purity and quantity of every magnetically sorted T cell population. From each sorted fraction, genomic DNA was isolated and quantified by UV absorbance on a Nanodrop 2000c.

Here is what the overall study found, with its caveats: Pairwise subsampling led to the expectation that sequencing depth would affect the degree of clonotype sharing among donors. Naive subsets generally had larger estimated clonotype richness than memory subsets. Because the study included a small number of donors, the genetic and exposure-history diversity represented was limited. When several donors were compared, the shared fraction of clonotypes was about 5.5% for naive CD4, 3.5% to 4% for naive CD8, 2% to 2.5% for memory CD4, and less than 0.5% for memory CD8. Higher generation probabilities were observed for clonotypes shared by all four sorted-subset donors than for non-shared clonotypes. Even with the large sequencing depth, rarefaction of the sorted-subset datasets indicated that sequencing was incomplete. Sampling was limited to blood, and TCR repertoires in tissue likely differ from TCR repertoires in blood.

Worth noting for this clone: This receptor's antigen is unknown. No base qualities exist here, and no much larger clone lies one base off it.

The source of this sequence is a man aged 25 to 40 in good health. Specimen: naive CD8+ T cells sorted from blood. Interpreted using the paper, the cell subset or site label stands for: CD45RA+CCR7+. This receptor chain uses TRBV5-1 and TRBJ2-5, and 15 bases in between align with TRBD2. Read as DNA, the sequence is TGCGCCAGCAGCCCGGGACTAGCGGGAGGCGAGACCCAGTACTTC. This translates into CASSPGLAGGETQYF.